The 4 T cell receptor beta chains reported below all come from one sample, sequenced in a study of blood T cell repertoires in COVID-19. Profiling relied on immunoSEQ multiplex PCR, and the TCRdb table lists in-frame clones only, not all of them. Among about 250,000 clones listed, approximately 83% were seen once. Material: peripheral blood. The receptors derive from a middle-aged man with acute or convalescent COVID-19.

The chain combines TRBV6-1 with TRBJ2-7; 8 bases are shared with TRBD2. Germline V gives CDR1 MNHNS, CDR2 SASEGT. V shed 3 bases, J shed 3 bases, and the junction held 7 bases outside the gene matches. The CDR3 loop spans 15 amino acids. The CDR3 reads CASSDRERGGYEQYF. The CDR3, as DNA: TGTGCCAGCAGTGACAGGGAACGGGGGGGCTACGAGCAGTACTTC.

The CDR3 DNA reads TGTGCCAGCAGCTCAGGCCAGGGTAATGAAAAACTGTTTTTT. It yields the protein CASSSGQGNEKLFF. The gene calls are TRBV27 and TRBJ1-4; D may be TRBD1 (5 bases). CDR3 size: 14 residues. Germline CDR1 and CDR2: MNHEY and SMNVEV (reference sequence). Trimming cost V 6 bases and J 4 bases, with 12 bases left between them.

The CDR3 is CASSLEQGRIEAFF. The CDR3 DNA reads TGTGCCAGCAGCTTGGAACAGGGGCGGATCGAAGCTTTCTTT. The chain couples TRBV5-5 to TRBJ1-1; TRBD1 agrees at 7 bases. CDR3 length equals 14 residues. Germline CDR1 is SGHKS and CDR2 is YYEKEE (reference sequence). V trimming: 0 bases; J trimming: 8 bases; junction bases outside the gene matches: 7.

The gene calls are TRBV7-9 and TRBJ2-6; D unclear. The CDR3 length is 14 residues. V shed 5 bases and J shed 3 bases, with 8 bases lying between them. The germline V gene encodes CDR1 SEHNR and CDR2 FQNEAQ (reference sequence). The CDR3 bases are TGTGCCAGCAGCGCACCCGGTGGGGCCAACGTCCTGACTTTC. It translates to CASSAPGGANVLTF.